This TCR beta chain was captured by sequencing in a study of B cell selection in AIRE deficiency. Regulatory T cells were sorted as CD4+CD25hiCD127low/negative cells. V was clipped by 2 bases and J by 10 bases; unmatched bases: 4. There are 15 residues in the CDR3. CDR1 MNHNY and CDR2 SVGAGI come from the germline V gene (reference sequence). The data were produced by immunoSEQ multiplex PCR, yet TCRdb's version contains in-frame clones alone and is incomplete. The table shows 20,000 to 30,000 clones, with about 90% occurring only once. The source is a human donor in good health. V is TRBV6-6 and J is TRBJ1-6; 11 bases map to TRBD1. The specimen was CD4+CD25+ Tregs sorted from PBMCs. DNA for the CDR3: TGTGCCAGCAGTTACCGCGGGACAGGGGGATCACCCCTCCACTTT. Protein: CASSYRGTGGSPLHF.